This T cell receptor (beta chain) appears in the sequencing data of a study of human T cells and chemical hapten exposure. Study-level background: The study lasted approximately 25 weeks, and patients were dosed weekly with diphenylcyclopropenone on the scalp throughout.

Germline V lookup: CDR1 ENHRY, CDR2 SYGVKD. V gave up 3 bases and J gave up 1 base, with 7 bases separating them. The CDR3 runs 13 residues. The library gave individual cDNA molecules unique molecular identifiers. TCRdb fed the RACE reads into MiXCR, producing one record per CDR3 protein. The data contain 350,000 to 400,000 distinct CDR3 sequences, 6% to 7% of them seen just once; the ten biggest clones take up approximately 5.4%. This clonotype was recorded at least ten times. Time point meaning: patch test 2, 6 weeks after DPC sensitization. Treatment: therapeutic diphenylcyclopropenone sensitization with weekly scalp DPC.

V gene TRBV10-3 combines with J gene TRBJ2-7; a weak D match, TRBD2 (6 bases). The TCR comes from a woman under 30 with alopecia areata. Some clones in this sample may be carry-over from other donors' samples. Here the sequenced sample was whole blood, taken in connection with sensitization to the hapten diphenylcyclopropenone (DPC). The CDR3 nucleotides read TGTGCCATCAGTGACGGGGGTTCCTACGAGCAGTACTTC. Translation gives CAISDGGSYEQYF.